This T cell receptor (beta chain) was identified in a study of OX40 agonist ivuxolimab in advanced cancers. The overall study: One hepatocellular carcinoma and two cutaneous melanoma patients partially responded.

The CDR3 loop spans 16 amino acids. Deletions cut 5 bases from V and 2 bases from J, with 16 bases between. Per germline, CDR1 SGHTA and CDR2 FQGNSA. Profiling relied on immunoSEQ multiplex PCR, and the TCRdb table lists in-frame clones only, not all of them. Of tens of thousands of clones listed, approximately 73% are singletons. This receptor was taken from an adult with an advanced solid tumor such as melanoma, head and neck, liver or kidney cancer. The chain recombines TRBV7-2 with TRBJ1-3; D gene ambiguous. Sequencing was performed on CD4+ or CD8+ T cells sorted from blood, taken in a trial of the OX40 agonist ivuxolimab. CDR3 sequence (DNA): TGTGCCAGCAGCCCCCAAGGTGGGGATCCTGGAAACACCATATATTTT. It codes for CASSPQGGDPGNTIYF.